This TCR beta chain was documented in a study of cytomegalovirus exposure and HLA in healthy donors. Study as a whole: HLA-typed donors contributed 65 million to 95 million unique TCRs, which were held in an early data release. General study results and limits: Data from an earlier analysis indicated that most TCR beta V segments were productive either about 87% or about 30% of the time. One later analysis reportedly identified an Asian-associated ancestry cluster that showed fewer N-insertions than the roughly 700-donor mean.

PCR employed 60 Vbeta and 13 Jbeta primers. Some clones are missing from TCRdb's copy, which holds only in-frame ones; the method was immunoSEQ multiplex PCR. The sample consists of approximately 100,000 clones, 75% of them appearing once. The count of this clone is one. Its specificity is not known. Trimming cost V 7 bases and J 2 bases, with 16 bases left between them. The CDR3 extends over 15 amino acids. Germline assignment: CDR1 ENHRY and CDR2 SYGVKD. The receptor was derived from a woman between 18 and 30 years old in good health and CMV-seropositive. The sequenced sample consisted of PBMCs. This chain connects TRBV10-3 to TRBJ2-3; TRBD1 might be the D (6 bases). CDR3 coding DNA: TGTGCCATCACCCAAGGGACACAACTCACAGATACGCAGTATTTT. Protein product: CAITQGTQLTDTQYF.